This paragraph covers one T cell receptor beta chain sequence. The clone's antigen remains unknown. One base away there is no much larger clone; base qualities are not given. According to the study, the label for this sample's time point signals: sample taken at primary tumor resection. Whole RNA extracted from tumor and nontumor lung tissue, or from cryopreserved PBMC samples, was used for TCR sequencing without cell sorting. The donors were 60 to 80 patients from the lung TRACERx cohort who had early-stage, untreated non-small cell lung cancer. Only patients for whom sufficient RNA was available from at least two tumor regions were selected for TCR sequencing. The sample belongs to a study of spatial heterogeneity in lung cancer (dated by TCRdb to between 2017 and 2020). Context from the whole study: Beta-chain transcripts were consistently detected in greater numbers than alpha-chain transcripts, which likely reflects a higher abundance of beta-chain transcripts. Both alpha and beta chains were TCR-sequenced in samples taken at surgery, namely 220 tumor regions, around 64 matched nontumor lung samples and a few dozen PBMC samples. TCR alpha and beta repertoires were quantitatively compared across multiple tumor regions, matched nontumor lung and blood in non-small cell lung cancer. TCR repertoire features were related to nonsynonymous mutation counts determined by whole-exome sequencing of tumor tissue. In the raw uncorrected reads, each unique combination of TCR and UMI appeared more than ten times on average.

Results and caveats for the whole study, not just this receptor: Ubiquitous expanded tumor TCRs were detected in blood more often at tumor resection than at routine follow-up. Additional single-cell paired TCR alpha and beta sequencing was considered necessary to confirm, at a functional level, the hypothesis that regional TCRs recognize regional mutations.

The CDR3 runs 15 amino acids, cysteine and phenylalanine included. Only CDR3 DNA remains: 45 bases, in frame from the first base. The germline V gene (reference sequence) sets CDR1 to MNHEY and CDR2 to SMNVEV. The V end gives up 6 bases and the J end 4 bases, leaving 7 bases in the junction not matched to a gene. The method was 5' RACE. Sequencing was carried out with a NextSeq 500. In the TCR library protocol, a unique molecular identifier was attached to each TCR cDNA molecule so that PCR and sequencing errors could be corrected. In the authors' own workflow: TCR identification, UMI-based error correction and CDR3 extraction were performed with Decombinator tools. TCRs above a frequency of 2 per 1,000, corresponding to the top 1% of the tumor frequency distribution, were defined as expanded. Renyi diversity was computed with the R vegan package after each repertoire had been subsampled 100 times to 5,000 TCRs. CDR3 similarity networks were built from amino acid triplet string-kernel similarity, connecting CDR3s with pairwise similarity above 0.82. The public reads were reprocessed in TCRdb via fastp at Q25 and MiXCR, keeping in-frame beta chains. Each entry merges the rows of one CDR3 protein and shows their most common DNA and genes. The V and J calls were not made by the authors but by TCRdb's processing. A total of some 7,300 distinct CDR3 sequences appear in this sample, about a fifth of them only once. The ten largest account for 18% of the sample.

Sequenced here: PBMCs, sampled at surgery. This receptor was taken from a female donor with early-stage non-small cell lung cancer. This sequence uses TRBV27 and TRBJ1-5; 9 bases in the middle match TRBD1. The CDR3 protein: CASRSGTGSNQPQHF. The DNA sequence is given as TGTGCCAGCAGATCAGGGACAGGGTCAAATCAGCCCCAGCATTTT.